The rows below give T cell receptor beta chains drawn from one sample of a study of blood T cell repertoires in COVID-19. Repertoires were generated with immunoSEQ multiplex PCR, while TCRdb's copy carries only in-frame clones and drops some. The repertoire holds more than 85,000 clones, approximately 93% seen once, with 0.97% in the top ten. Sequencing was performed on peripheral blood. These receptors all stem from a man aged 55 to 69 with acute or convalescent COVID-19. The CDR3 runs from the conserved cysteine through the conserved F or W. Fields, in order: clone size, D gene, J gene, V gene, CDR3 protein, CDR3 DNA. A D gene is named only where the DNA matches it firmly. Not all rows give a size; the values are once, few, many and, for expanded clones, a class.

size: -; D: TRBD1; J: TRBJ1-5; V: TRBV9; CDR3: CARFRGDRGKRFQPQHF; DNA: TGTGCCAGATTTCGTGGCGACAGGGGAAAGCGCTTTCAGCCCCAGCATTTT
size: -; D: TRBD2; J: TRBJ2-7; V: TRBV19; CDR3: CASSQRGWTSGVSSYEQYF; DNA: TGTGCCAGTAGTCAGAGAGGCTGGACTAGCGGGGTTAGCTCCTACGAGCAGTACTTC
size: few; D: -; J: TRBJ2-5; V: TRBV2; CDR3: CASSDQSGLGGQETQYF; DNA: TGTGCCAGCAGTGACCAAAGCGGACTCGGAGGTCAAGAGACCCAGTACTTC
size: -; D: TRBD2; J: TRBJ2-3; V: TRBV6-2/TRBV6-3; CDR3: CASSSGGSTDTQYF; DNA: TGTGCCAGCAGTTCGGGCGGGAGTACAGATACGCAGTATTTT
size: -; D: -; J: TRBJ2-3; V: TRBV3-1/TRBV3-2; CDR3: CASSQDPKIMQVSTDTQYF; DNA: TGTGCCAGCAGCCAAGATCCCAAGATTATGCAGGTTAGCACAGATACGCAGTATTTT
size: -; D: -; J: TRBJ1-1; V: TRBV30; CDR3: CAWSVVGPTGFGMNTEAFF; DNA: TGTGCCTGGAGTGTAGTAGGGCCCACAGGGTTCGGGATGAACACTGAAGCTTTCTTT
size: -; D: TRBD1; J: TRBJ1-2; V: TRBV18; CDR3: CASSPGQGPGGYTF; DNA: TGTGCCAGCTCACCCGGACAGGGACCGGGTGGCTACACCTTC
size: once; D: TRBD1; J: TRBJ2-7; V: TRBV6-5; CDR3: CASNPDRGVAGQYF; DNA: TGTGCCAGCAACCCGGACAGGGGAGTAGCCGGGCAGTACTTC
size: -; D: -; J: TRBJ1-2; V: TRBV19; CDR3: CASSIPPPGGGYTF; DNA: TGTGCCAGTAGTATCCCGCCCCCCGGAGGGGGCTACACCTTC
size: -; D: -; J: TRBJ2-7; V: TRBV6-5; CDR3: CASSHVSQGSDEQYF; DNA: TGTGCCAGCAGTCATGTCTCTCAGGGATCGGACGAGCAGTACTTC
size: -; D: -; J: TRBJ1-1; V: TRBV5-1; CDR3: CASSFGPGNTEAFF; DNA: TGCGCCAGCAGCTTTGGGCCCGGGAACACTGAAGCTTTCTTT
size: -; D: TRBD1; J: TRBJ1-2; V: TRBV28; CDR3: CASSLSQGARGYTF; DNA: TGTGCCAGCAGTTTATCACAGGGGGCTCGGGGCTACACCTTC
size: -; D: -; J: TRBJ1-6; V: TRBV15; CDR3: CATSRDLAGLGPPLHF; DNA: TGTGCCACCAGCAGAGATCTCGCGGGATTGGGACCACCCCTCCACTTT
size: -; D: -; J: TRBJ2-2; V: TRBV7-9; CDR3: CASSAGTGELFF; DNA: TGTGCCAGCAGCGCGGGGACCGGGGAGCTGTTTTTT
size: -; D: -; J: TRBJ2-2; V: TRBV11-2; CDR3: CASSLGQGYTGELFF; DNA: TGTGCCAGCAGCTTAGGGCAGGGGTATACCGGGGAGCTGTTTTTT
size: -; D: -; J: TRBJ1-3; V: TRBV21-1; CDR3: CASSKAGGTGNTIYF; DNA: TGTGCCAGCAGCAAAGCGGGGGGTACCGGAAACACCATATATTTT
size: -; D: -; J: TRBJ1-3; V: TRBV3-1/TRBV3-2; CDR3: CASRQGTENTIYF; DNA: TGTGCCAGCAGACAGGGTACGGAAAACACCATATATTTT
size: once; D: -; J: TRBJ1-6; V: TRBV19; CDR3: CASSIVSDNSPLHF; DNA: TGTGCCAGTAGTATTGTTTCGGATAATTCACCCCTCCACTTT
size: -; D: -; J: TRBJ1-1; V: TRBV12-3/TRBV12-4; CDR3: CASSLDQDTEAFF; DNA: TGTGCCAGCAGTTTGGATCAGGATACTGAAGCTTTCTTT
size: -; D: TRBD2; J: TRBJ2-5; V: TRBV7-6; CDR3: CASSFSNTSGSLWETQYF; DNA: TGTGCCAGCAGCTTTTCGAATACTAGCGGGAGTCTTTGGGAGACCCAGTACTTC
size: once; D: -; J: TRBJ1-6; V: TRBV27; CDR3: CASSLVEESPLHF; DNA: TGTGCCAGCAGTTTAGTAGAAGAATCACCCCTCCACTTT
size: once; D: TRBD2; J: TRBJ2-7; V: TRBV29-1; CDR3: CSVEGLAGGSYEQYF; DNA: TGCAGCGTTGAAGGACTAGCGGGGGGATCCTACGAGCAGTACTTC
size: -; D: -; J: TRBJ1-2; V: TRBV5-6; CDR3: CASSLVRNYGYTF; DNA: TGTGCCAGCAGCTTGGTCAGGAACTATGGCTACACCTTC
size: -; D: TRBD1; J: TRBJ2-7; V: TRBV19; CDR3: CASGQAYEQYF; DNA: TGTGCCAGTGGACAGGCCTACGAGCAGTACTTC
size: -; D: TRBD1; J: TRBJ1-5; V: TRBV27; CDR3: CASGRQGGNQPQHF; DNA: TGTGCCAGCGGCCGACAGGGTGGGAATCAGCCCCAGCATTTT
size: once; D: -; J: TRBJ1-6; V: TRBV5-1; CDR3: CASRIRTENNSPLHF; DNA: TGCGCCAGCAGAATTAGGACTGAAAATAATTCACCCCTCCACTTT
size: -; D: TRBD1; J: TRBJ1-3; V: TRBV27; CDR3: CASSLGGQGAGNTIYF; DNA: TGTGCCAGCAGTTTAGGTGGGCAGGGGGCCGGAAACACCATATATTTT
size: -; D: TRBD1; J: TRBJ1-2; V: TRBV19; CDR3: CASSIVRTGDREGYTF; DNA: TGTGCCAGTAGTATAGTGAGGACAGGGGACAGGGAGGGCTACACCTTC
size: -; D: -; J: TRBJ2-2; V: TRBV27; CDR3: CASRPNGGSWIGTKTGELFF; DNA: TGTGCCAGCAGACCAAACGGGGGTTCATGGATTGGAACAAAAACCGGGGAGCTGTTTTTT
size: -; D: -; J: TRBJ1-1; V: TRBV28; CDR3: CASSLGGIMNTEAFF; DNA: TGTGCCAGCAGTTTGGGGGGGATCATGAACACTGAAGCTTTCTTT
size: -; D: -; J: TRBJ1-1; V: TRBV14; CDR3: CASSQAGAGGTEAFF; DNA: TGTGCCAGCAGCCAAGCCGGGGCGGGGGGCACTGAAGCTTTCTTT
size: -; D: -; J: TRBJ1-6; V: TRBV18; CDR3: CASSPRGLSNSPLHF; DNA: TGTGCCAGCTCACCAAGGGGTCTTAGCAATTCACCCCTCCACTTT
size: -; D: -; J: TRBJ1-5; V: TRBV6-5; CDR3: CASSYSRDSNQPQHF; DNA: TGTGCCAGCAGTTACTCGAGGGATTCAAATCAGCCCCAGCATTTT
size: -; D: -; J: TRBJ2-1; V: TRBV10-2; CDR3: CASQLTQGNEQFF; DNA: TGCGCCAGTCAACTCACGCAGGGCAATGAGCAGTTCTTC
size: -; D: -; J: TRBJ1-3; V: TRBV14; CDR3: CASSRPEYGNTIYF; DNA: TGTGCCAGCAGCCGTCCGGAGTATGGAAACACCATATATTTT
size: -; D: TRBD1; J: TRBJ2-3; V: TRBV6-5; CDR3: CASSYSMTGSTDTQYF; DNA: TGTGCCAGCAGTTACTCGATGACAGGGAGCACAGATACGCAGTATTTT
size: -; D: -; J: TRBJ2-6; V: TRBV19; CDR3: CASRPQGSPSLPPSSGANVLTF; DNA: TGTGCCAGTAGGCCCCAGGGGTCTCCCAGCCTGCCCCCATCCTCTGGGGCCAACGTCCTGACTTTC